A selection of T cell receptor beta chains follows, all from one sample in a study of blood T cells in healthy people across ages. TCRdb independently ran MiXCR on the 5' RACE reads; one entry per CDR3 protein. This table has over 1,500,000 distinct CDR3 sequences, approximately 39% appearing once. The sequencing input was blood. These receptors all stem from a human donor in good health. Each CDR3 is given with its conserved first and last residue. Each record gives: J gene, V gene, CDR3 protein.

J: TRBJ1-6; V: TRBV3-1; CDR3: CASSPVTGRLHF
J: TRBJ2-1; V: TRBV28; CDR3: CASSYEVGGAGYNEQFF
J: TRBJ2-1; V: TRBV20-1; CDR3: CSARSGFGEAYNEQFF
J: .; V: TRBV29-1; CDR3: CSVCQNRNEQYF
J: TRBJ1-2; V: TRBV5-5; CDR3: CASSLGGSGIGGYTF
J: TRBJ2-5; V: TRBV20-1; CDR3: CSASSGGAGEETQYF
J: TRBJ2-5; V: TRBV7-2; CDR3: CASSPRGSGLQETQYF
J: TRBJ1-5; V: TRBV20-1; CDR3: CSAGESPQHF
J: TRBJ1-5; V: TRBV20-1; CDR3: CSAPGIYSNQPQHF
J: TRBJ2-3; V: TRBV9; CDR3: CASSSRTRWNTQYF
J: TRBJ2-3; V: TRBV29-1; CDR3: CSGPLGGTDTQYF
J: TRBJ2-5; V: TRBV20-1; CDR3: CSARGSGWLYQETQYF
J: TRBJ1-1; V: TRBV24-1; CDR3: CATEAGLGTEAFF
J: TRBJ2-3; V: TRBV5-1; CDR3: CASSLRAPIRPTGTDTQYF
J: .; V: TRBV4-3; CDR3: CASNQVRTGAEQYF
J: TRBJ2-7; V: TRBV20-1; CDR3: CSALRGVYYEQYF
J: TRBJ2-5; V: TRBV7-9; CDR3: CASSLTLVVETQYF
J: TRBJ2-3; V: TRBV6-2/TRBV6-3; CDR3: CASSWVAGGHGDTQYF
J: TRBJ1-5; V: TRBV7-2; CDR3: CASSRDRLNQPQHF
J: TRBJ2-1; V: TRBV7-8; CDR3: CASRQGQGGNEQFF
J: TRBJ1-4; V: TRBV18; CDR3: CASSPVNGDRRLKLFF
J: TRBJ2-7; V: TRBV27; CDR3: CASSLRQGRIYEQYF
J: TRBJ1-2; V: TRBV25-1; CDR3: CASSEFMRSGYTF
J: TRBJ1-4; V: TRBV12-3/TRBV12-4; CDR3: CASSMTPWVEKLFF